This TCR beta chain was profiled in a study of glioma-infiltrating T cells. This clonotype was seen a handful of times. Its target is unknown. Broader study findings: Tissue-blood divergence was below expectation in non-neoplastic patients, above in gliomas.

V lost 7 bases and J lost 1; bases outside the gene matches: 4. This CDR3 spans 14 amino acids. Germline V CDR1 and CDR2: LNHDA, SQIVND (reference sequence). The iRepertoire nested amplicon-rescue multiplex PCR amplified TCR alpha and beta CDR3s from RNA. TCRdb recomputed calls from the multiplex PCR reads with MiXCR, one row per CDR3 protein. In the table there are around 130,000 distinct CDR3 sequences, approximately 24% of which are singletons. V is TRBV19 and J is TRBJ2-3, with 8 bases aligning to TRBD1. Source material: glioma tissue, nonneoplastic brain tissue, or PBMCs (not recorded which). The clonotype comes from a human donor with low-grade glioma or glioblastoma, undergoing nonglioma brain surgery, or in good health (not recorded which). DNA for the CDR3: TGTGCCAGTAAACCGGGACAGGGCACAGATACGCAGTATTTT. This encodes CASKPGQGTDTQYF.